This T cell receptor beta chain stems from a study of control samples from healthy donors and cancer patients. Using immunoSEQ multiplex PCR, the repertoire was profiled, and TCRdb retains in-frame clones only, with some absent. In the table there are about 190,000 clones, roughly nine tenths of which are singletons. Sequencing was performed on blood. The sequence derives from a young man in good health.

CDR3 sequence: CASSDERQGAPASNQPQHF. The CDR3 region has the DNA TGTGCCAGCAGTGATGAAAGACAGGGGGCGCCGGCTAGCAATCAGCCCCAGCATTTT. The rearrangement joins TRBV6-1 to TRBJ1-5; the match to TRBD1 covers 10 bases. The germline CDR1 and CDR2 sequences are MNHNS and SASEGT. This CDR3 contains 19 residues. With 3 bases clipped from V and 0 bases from J, the junction kept 11 bases outside the gene matches.